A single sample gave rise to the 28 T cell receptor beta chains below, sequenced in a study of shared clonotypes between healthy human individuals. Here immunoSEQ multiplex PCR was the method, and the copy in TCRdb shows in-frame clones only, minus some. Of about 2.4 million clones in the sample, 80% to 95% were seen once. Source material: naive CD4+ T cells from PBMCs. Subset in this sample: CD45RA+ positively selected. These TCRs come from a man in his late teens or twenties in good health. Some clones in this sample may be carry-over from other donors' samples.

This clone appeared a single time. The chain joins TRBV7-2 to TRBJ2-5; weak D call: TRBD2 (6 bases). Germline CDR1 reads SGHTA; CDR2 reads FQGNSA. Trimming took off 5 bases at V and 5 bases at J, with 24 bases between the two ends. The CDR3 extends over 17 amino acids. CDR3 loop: CASSPGSNRGIWETQYF. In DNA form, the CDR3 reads TGTGCCAGCAGCCCCGGGTCAAATCGCGGGATTTGGGAGACCCAGTACTTC.

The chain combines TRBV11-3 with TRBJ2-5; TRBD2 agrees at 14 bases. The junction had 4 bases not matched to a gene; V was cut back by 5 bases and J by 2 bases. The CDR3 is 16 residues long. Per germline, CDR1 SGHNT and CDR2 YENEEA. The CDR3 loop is CASSRRTSGGQETQYF. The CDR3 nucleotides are TGTGCCAGCAGCCGACGGACTAGCGGGGGGCAAGAGACCCAGTACTTC.

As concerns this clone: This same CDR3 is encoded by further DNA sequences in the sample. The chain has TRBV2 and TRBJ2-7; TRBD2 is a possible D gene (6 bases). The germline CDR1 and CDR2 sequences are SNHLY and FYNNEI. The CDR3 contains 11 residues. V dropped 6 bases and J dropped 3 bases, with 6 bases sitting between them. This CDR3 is CASSGGYEQYF. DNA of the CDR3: TGTGCCAGCAGCGGGGGCTACGAGCAGTACTTC.

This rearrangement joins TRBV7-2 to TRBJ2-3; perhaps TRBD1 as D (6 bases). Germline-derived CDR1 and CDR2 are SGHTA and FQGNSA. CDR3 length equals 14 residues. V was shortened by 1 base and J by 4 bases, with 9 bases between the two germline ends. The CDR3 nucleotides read TGTGCCAGCAGCTTAGTACCAGGGGCAGATACGCAGTATTTT. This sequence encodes CASSLVPGADTQYF.

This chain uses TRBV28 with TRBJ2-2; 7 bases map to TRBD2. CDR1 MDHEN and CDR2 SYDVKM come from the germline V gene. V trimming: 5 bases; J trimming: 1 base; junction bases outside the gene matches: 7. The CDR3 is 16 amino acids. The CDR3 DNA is TGTGCCAGCAGTATTCTGGGGGAGGGGAACACCGGGGAGCTGTTTTTT. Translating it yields CASSILGEGNTGELFF.

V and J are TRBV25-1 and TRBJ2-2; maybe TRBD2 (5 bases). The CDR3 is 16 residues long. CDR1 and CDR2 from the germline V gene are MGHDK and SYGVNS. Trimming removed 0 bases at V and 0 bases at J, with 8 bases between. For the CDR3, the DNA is TGTGCCAGCAGTGAATACAGCGGCTCGAACACCGGGGAGCTGTTTTTT. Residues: CASSEYSGSNTGELFF.

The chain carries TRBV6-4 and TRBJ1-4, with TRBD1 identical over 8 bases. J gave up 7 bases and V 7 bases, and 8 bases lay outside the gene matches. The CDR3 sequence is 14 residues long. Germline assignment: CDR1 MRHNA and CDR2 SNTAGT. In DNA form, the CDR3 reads TGTGCCAGCAAATTCGACAGGGGATCTGAAAAACTGTTTTTT. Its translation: CASKFDRGSEKLFF.

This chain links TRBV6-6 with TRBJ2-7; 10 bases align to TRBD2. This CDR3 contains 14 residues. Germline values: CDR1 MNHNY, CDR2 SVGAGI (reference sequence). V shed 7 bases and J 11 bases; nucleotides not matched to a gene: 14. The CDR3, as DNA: TGTGCCAGCAAACCCTGGACTAGCGGTCCGAGGGAGTACTTC. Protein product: CASKPWTSGPREYF.

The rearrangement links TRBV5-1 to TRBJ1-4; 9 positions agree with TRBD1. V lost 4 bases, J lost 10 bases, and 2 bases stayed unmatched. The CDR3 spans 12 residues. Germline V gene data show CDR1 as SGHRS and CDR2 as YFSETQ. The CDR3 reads CASSPGQGKLFF. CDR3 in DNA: TGCGCCAGCAGCCCGGGACAGGGAAAACTGTTTTTT.

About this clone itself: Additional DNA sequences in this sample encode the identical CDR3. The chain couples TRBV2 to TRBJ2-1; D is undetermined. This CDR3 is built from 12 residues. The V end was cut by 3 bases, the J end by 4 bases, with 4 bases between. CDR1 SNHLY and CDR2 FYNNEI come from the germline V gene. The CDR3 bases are TGTGCCAGCAGTGAGGGGTACAATGAGCAGTTCTTC. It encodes CASSEGYNEQFF.

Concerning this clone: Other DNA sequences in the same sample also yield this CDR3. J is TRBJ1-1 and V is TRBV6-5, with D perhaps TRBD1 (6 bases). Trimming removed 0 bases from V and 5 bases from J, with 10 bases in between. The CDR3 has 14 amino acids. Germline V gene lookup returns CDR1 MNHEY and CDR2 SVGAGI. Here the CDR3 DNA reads TGTGCCAGCAGTTACTCTAGGGGGGGAACTGAAGCTTTCTTT. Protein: CASSYSRGGTEAFF.

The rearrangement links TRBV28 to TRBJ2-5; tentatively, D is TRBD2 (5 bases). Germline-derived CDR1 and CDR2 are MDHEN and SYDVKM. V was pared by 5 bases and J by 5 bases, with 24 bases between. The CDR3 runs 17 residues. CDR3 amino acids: CASSPPPLVAGQETQYF. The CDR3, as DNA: TGTGCCAGCAGTCCTCCTCCACTAGTGGCGGGTCAGGAGACCCAGTACTTC.

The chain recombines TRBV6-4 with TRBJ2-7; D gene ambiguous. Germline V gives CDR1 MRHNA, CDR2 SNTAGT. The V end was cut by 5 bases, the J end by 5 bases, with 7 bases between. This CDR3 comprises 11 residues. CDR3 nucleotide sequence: TGTGCCAGCAGTAGAAGCCACGAGCAGTACTTC. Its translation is CASSRSHEQYF.

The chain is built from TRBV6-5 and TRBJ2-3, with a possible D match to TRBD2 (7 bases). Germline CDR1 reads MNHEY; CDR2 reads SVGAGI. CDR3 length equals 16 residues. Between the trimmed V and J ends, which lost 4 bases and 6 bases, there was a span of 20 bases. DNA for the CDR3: TGTGCCAGCAGTTCGTATAGGGGGGGAAGGAGGGATACGCAGTATTTT. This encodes CASSSYRGGRRDTQYF.

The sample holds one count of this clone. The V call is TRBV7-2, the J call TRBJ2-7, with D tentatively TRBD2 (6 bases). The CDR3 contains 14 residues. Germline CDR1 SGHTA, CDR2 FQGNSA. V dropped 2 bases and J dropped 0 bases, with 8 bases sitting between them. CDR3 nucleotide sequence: TGTGCCAGCAGCTTATTCGGGAGCTCCTACGAGCAGTACTTC. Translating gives CASSLFGSSYEQYF.

CDR3 region: CASSPGSGNGYEQFF. In DNA form, the CDR3 reads TGTGCCAGCAGCCCGGGTAGCGGGAATGGCTATGAGCAGTTCTTC. The V and J genes are TRBV7-2 and TRBJ2-1; 8 bases map to TRBD2. V was clipped by 5 bases and J by 8 bases; unmatched bases: 11. The CDR3 consists of 15 residues. In germline, CDR1 is SGHTA, CDR2 FQGNSA.

The CDR3 region has the DNA TGTGCCAGCAGTTTATTTCCGGGACAGGGGGGTTCGGGCGGAGAGACCCAGTACTTC. Translated, it gives CASSLFPGQGGSGGETQYF. This chain links TRBV28 with TRBJ2-5; 11 bases match TRBD1. The V gene's germline CDR1 is MDHEN and CDR2 SYDVKM. V lost 1 base and J lost 4; bases outside the gene matches: 14. The CDR3 consists of 19 residues.

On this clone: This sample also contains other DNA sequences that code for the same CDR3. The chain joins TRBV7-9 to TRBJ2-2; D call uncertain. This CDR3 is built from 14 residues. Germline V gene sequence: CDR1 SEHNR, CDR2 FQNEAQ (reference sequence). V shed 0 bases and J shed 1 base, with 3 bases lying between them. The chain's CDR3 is CASSLAGNTGELFF. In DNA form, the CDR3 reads TGTGCCAGCAGCTTAGCAGGGAACACCGGGGAGCTGTTTTTT. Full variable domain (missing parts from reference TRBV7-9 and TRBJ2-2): DTGVSQNPRHKITKRGQNVTFRCDPISEHNRLYWYRQTLGQGPEFLTYFQNEAQLEKSRLLSDRFSAERPKGSFSTLEIQRTEQGDSAMYLCASSLAGNTGELFFGEGSRLTVL.

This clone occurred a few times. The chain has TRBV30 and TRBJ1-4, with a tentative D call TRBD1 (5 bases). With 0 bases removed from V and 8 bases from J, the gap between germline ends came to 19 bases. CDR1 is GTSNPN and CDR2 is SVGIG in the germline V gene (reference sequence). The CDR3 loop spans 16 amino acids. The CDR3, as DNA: TGTGCCTGGAGTGTACGGGGGGTCCTCCTGGGAGAAAAACTGTTTTTT. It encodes CAWSVRGVLLGEKLFF. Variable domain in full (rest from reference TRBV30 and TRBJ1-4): SQTIHQWPATLVQPVGSPLSLECTVEGTSNPNLYWYRQAAGRGLQLLFYSVGIGQISSEVPQNLSASRPQDRQFILSSKKLLLSDSGFYLCAWSVRGVLLGEKLFFGSGTQLSVL.

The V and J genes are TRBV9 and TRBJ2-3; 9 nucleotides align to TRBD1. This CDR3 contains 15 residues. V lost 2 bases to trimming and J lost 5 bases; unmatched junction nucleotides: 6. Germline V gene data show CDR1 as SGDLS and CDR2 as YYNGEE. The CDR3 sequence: CASSVRDRDQDTQYF. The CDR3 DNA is TGTGCCAGCAGCGTCCGGGACAGGGACCAAGATACGCAGTATTTT.

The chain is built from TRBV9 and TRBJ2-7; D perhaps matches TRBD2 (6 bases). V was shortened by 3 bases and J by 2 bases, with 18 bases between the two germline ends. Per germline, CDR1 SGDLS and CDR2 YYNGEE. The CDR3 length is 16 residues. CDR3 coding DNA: TGTGCCAGCAGCGAGAGGGACCTGGGACTTCCCTACGAGCAGTACTTC. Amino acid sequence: CASSERDLGLPYEQYF.

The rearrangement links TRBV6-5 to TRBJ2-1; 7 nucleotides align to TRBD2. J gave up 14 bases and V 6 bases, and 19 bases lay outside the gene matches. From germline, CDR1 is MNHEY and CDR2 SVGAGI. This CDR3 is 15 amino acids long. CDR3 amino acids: CASRNLGRGRRNEFF. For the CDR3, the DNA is TGTGCCAGCAGGAACCTAGGTCGCGGGAGAAGGAATGAGTTCTTC.

The CDR3 DNA follows: TGTGCCAGCATGGCCGCGACGTCGGGGGAGCTGTTTTTT. Translating gives CASMAATSGELFF. The rearrangement uses TRBV18 and TRBJ2-2; the D is unclear. Trimming shortened V by 8 bases and J by 8 bases, and 15 bases separated the two germline ends. From germline, CDR1 is KGHSH and CDR2 LQKENI. The CDR3 is 13 residues long. The full variable domain, rest sourced from reference TRBV18 and TRBJ2-2, is NAGVMQNPRHLVRRRGQEARLRCSPMKGHSHVYWYRQLPEEGLKFMVYLQKENIIDESGMPKERFSAEFPKEGPSILRIQQVVRGDSAAYFCASMAATSGELFFGEGSRLTVL.

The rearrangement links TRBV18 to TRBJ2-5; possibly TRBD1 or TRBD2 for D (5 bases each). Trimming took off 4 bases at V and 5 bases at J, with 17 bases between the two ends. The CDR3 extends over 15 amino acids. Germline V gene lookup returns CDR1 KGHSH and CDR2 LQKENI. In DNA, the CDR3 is TGTGCCAGCTCACTTTTATCGGGGCCGAGGGAGACCCAGTACTTC. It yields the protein CASSLLSGPRETQYF. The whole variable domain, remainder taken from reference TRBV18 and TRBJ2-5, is NAGVMQNPRHLVRRRGQEARLRCSPMKGHSHVYWYRQLPEEGLKFMVYLQKENIIDESGMPKERFSAEFPKEGPSILRIQQVVRGDSAAYFCASSLLSGPRETQYFGPGTRLLVL.

The CDR3 region is CASSPGGAPPNEQFF. In DNA form, the CDR3 reads TGTGCCAGCAGCCCCGGGGGGGCTCCCCCTAATGAGCAGTTCTTC. The chain combines TRBV7-3 with TRBJ2-1; TRBD2 aligns across 8 bases. The germline CDR1 and CDR2 sequences are SGHTA and FQGTGA. J was trimmed by 7 bases and V by 5 bases; bases with no gene match: 10. The CDR3 loop spans 15 amino acids.

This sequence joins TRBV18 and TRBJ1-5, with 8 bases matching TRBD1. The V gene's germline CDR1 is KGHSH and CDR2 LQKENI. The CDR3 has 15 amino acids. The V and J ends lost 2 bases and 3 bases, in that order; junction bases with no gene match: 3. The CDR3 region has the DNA TGTGCCAGCTCACCAGGACAGGGAGCCAATCAGCCCCAGCATTTT. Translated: CASSPGQGANQPQHF.

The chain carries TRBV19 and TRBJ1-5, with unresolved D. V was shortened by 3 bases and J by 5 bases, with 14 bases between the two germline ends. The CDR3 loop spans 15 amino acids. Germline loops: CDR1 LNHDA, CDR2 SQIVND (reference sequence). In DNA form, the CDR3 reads TGTGCCAGTAGTATGGAGGCAGGTACCTATCAGCCCCAGCATTTT. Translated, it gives CASSMEAGTYQPQHF.

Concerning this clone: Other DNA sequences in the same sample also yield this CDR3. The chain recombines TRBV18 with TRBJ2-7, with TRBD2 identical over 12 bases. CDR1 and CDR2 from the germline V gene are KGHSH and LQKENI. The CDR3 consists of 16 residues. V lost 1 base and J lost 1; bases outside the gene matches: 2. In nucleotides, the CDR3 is TGTGCCAGCTCACCACTTGGACTAGCGGGATCCTACGAGCAGTACTTC. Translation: CASSPLGLAGSYEQYF.